This TCR beta chain was recorded in a study of blood T cell repertoires in COVID-19. Study-level background: The cDNA or gDNA used as material had been derived from T cells, B-cell-depleted T cells, or PBMCs.

Profiled with immunoSEQ multiplex PCR; TCRdb holds only in-frame clones, not every one. Here the sample spans a few hundred thousand clones, about 90% being singletons. The CDR3 totals 15 residues. Germline V gives CDR1 MNHEY, CDR2 SMNVEV (reference sequence). V was trimmed by 4 bases and J by 5 bases, leaving 17 bases between them. This chain uses TRBV27 with TRBJ2-5; the D gene is possibly TRBD2 (5 bases). This sequence was found in a man aged 35-49 years with acute or convalescent COVID-19. Sequencing input: peripheral blood. CDR3 region: CASSSWAARTETQYF. DNA of the CDR3: TGTGCCAGCAGTTCTTGGGCGGCACGGACTGAGACCCAGTACTTC.